Each of the 27 T cell receptor beta chains below was sequenced from the same sample in a study of early T cells in non-severe SARS-CoV-2 infection. TCRdb used MiXCR to reprocess the 5' RACE reads, holding one entry per CDR3 protein. This table holds 57,000 or so distinct CDR3 sequences, around 12% found once. Sequencing was performed on whole blood. The source of these receptors is an adult who was a healthcare worker with PCR-confirmed SARS-CoV-2 infection or an uninfected control (not recorded which).

The table lists this clonotype with a few counts. The chain links TRBV21-1 to TRBJ2-7; the listed D gene, TRBD1, was not tested against the DNA. TRBV21-1 is tagged as a pseudogene. The CDR3 is made up of 14 amino acids. For the CDR3, the DNA is TGTGCCAGCAGCCCTGCTAGGGGGCCCTACGAGCAGTACTTC. It encodes CASSPARGPYEQYF.

This clonotype showed up many times. The CDR3 protein is CASSLVGSDQETQYF. The CDR3, as DNA: TGCGCCAGCAGCTTGGTGGGGTCAGATCAAGAGACCCAGTACTTC. The chain carries TRBV5-1 and TRBJ2-5, with D unclear. Trimming took 0 bases from V and 2 from J, leaving 11 bases between them. The CDR3 runs 15 residues. Germline CDR1 reads SGHRS; CDR2 reads YFSETQ.

The V gene is TRBV20-1, the J gene TRBJ1-2; D unclear. V was shortened by 6 bases and J by 4 bases, with 18 bases between the two germline ends. This CDR3 comprises 14 residues. Germline CDR1 and CDR2: DFQATT and SNEGSKA (reference sequence). The CDR3 DNA follows: TGCAGTGCCTTGAGACGGGAATCTATCTATGGCTACACCTTC. Residues: CSALRRESIYGYTF.

As regards this clonotype: The junction shows a germline mismatch at one end, possibly a read error. V usage is TRBV10-2 and J usage is TRBJ2-7; 9 bases line up with TRBD1. Germline-derived CDR1 and CDR2 are WSHSY and SAAADI. The CDR3 is made up of 13 amino acids. Written as DNA, the CDR3 is TGCGCCAGCAGAACAGGGGGCTCCCACGAGCAGTACTTC. This sequence encodes CASRTGGSHEQYF.

This clonotype was seen ten or more times. J is TRBJ2-7 and V is TRBV5-4, with TRBD2 identical over 9 bases. The CDR3 is 15 amino acids. Germline V CDR1 and CDR2: SGHNT, YYREEE (reference sequence). V shed 0 bases and J 6 bases; nucleotides not matched to a gene: 7. The CDR3 nucleotides read TGTGCCAGCAGCTTGGATGGGCTAGCGGGGCGCGAGCAGTACTTC. Its translation is CASSLDGLAGREQYF. The full variable domain, completed using reference TRBV5-4 and TRBJ2-7, is ETGVTQSPTHLIKTRGQQVTLRCSSQSGHNTVSWYQQALGQGPQFIFQYYREEENGRGNFPPRFSGLQFPNYSSELNVNALELDDSALYLCASSLDGLAGREQYFGPGTRLTVT.

This clonotype was counted only a few times. The rearrangement links TRBV6-1 to TRBJ2-3, with D possibly matching TRBD1 (5 bases). The germline gives CDR1 MNHNS, CDR2 SASEGT. V lost 4 bases and J 6 bases, leaving 11 bases between the germline ends. The CDR3 totals 13 residues. The DNA for the CDR3 is TGTGCCAGCAGTGGCCAGGGTCCCGATACGCAGTATTTT. This encodes CASSGQGPDTQYF.

This sequence joins TRBV6-6 and TRBJ2-3; maybe TRBD1 (6 bases). Germline CDR1 MNHNY, CDR2 SVGAGI (reference sequence). The V gene lost 4 bases and the J gene lost 1 base, with 18 bases spanning the gap. The CDR3 covers 17 residues. The CDR3 reads CASSSTGSPGGTDTQYF. CDR3 bases: TGTGCCAGCAGTTCGACAGGATCCCCTGGGGGCACAGATACGCAGTATTTT.

The chain links TRBV5-4 to TRBJ2-3; D is possibly TRBD1 (6 bases). The CDR3 totals 15 residues. The germline CDR1 and CDR2 sequences are SGHNT and YYREEE (reference sequence). V was cut by 4 bases and J by 0 bases, with 12 bases left in between. The CDR3: CASSRGGSSTDTQYF. CDR3 bases: TGTGCCAGCAGCCGAGGGGGATCTAGCACAGATACGCAGTATTTT.

This clonotype was recorded at least ten times. This rearrangement joins TRBV9 to TRBJ1-4; TRBD1 aligns across 10 bases. Looked up from germline, CDR1 is SGDLS and CDR2 is YYNGEE. Losses at the gene ends were 0 bases for V and 8 bases for J; bases not matched to a gene: 13. The CDR3 totals 18 residues. The CDR3 loop reads CASSVGVGSGTGVEKLFF. CDR3 DNA: TGTGCCAGCAGCGTAGGCGTTGGATCCGGGACAGGGGTCGAAAAACTGTTTTTT.

This clonotype came up many times. Mismatch with germline at one junction end may stem from a read error. V usage is TRBV11-2 and J usage is TRBJ2-7, with no clear D. CDR3 size: 11 residues. Germline values: CDR1 SGHAT, CDR2 FQNNGV. CDR3: CASSRSFEQYF. Written as DNA, the CDR3 is TGTGCCAGCAGCAGGTCCTTCGAGCAGTACTTC.

The chain joins TRBV7-8 to TRBJ1-5; D not certain. Trimming removed 0 bases at V and 0 bases at J, with 12 bases between. CDR1 and CDR2 (germline): SGHVS, FQNEAQ. The CDR3 totals 17 residues. The CDR3 is CASSLAGYPGSNQPQHF. For the CDR3, the DNA is TGTGCCAGCAGCTTAGCGGGGTACCCTGGTAGCAATCAGCCCCAGCATTTT.

The table lists this clonotype with a few counts. The chain joins TRBV15 to TRBJ1-1; D uncertain. Germline V gene data show CDR1 as LNHNV and CDR2 as YYDKDF (reference sequence). The CDR3 covers 14 residues. V was cut by 5 bases and J by 1 base, with 11 bases left in between. In DNA form, the CDR3 reads TGTGCCACCAGCGGGCCATTAGGGAACACTGAAGCTTTCTTT. Protein product: CATSGPLGNTEAFF.

This clonotype was detected a few times. The chain uses TRBV29-1 and TRBJ2-1, with D uncertain. The V end lost 4 bases, the J end lost 4 bases, and 8 bases lay between the germline ends. There are 12 residues in the CDR3. Germline-derived CDR1 and CDR2 are SQVTM and ANQGSEA. The CDR3 DNA is TGCAGCGTTGTCCCTCAGTACAATGAGCAGTTCTTC. As protein: CSVVPQYNEQFF.

This chain joins TRBV12-3 or TRBV12-4 and TRBJ1-1, with TRBD1 as a possible D gene (5 bases). The CDR3 is 14 amino acids. V was pared by 6 bases and J by 5 bases, with 16 bases between. CDR3 nucleotide sequence: TGTGCCAGCAGGAAGGCGGGGCTTATGACTGAAGCTTTCTTT. Translating gives CASRKAGLMTEAFF.

This clonotype was seen a handful of times. V is TRBV18 and J is TRBJ1-4; a possible D gene is TRBD1 (6 bases). Germline V CDR1 and CDR2: KGHSH, LQKENI. The CDR3 covers 14 residues. The V end lost 1 base, the J end lost 8 bases, and 11 bases lay between the germline ends. The CDR3: CASSPRGAQEKLFF. In DNA, the CDR3 is TGTGCCAGCTCACCACGGGGGGCGCAAGAAAAACTGTTTTTT.

This clonotype was recorded a few times. The chain uses TRBV10-3 and TRBJ2-1, with D perhaps TRBD1 (6 bases). CDR1 ENHRY and CDR2 SYGVKD come from the germline V gene. The CDR3 is made up of 12 amino acids. The V and J ends lost 5 bases and 7 bases respectively, with 9 bases between them. Written as DNA, the CDR3 is TGTGCCATCAGTACCGACAGGAATGAGCAGTTCTTC. Encoded protein: CAISTDRNEQFF.

This clonotype has ten or more counts. This chain joins TRBV7-9 and TRBJ2-3; 7 bases align to TRBD2. CDR1 and CDR2 (germline): SEHNR, FQNEAQ (reference sequence). J was trimmed by 2 bases and V by 1 base; bases with no gene match: 3. This CDR3 has 15 residues. CDR3 in amino acids: CASSLEGTNTDTQYF. The CDR3 DNA follows: TGTGCCAGCAGCTTAGAGGGGACTAACACAGATACGCAGTATTTT. Using reference TRBV7-9 and TRBJ2-3 for the parts outside the CDR3, the full variable domain is DTGVSQNPRHKITKRGQNVTFRCDPISEHNRLYWYRQTLGQGPEFLTYFQNEAQLEKSRLLSDRFSAERPKGSFSTLEIQRTEQGDSAMYLCASSLEGTNTDTQYFGPGTRLTVL.

This clonotype was observed at least ten times. The chain couples TRBV6-2 or TRBV6-3 to TRBJ2-1; the match to TRBD2 covers 7 bases. Germline values: CDR1 MNHEY, CDR2 SVGEGT. V lost 2 bases and J lost 9; bases outside the gene matches: 7. This CDR3 contains 14 residues. The chain's CDR3 is CASSYGAGVGEQFF. CDR3 DNA sequence: TGTGCCAGCAGTTACGGGGCGGGAGTGGGTGAGCAGTTCTTC.

This chain links TRBV11-2 with TRBJ1-5; D unresolved. V was cut by 4 bases and J by 5 bases, with 9 bases left in between. The CDR3 is 13 residues long. The germline V gene has CDR1 SGHAT and CDR2 FQNNGV. This CDR3 is CASSSFGDQPQHF. The CDR3 nucleotides are TGTGCCAGCAGCTCCTTCGGGGATCAGCCCCAGCATTTT.

The chain couples TRBV7-9 to TRBJ1-2; possible D gene TRBD1, 6 bases. Trimming left V 0 bases short and J 7 bases short, with 12 bases between. The CDR3 is 14 amino acids. CDR1 and CDR2 (germline): SEHNR, FQNEAQ (reference sequence). The chain's CDR3 is CASSLAGGLSGYTF. DNA for the CDR3: TGTGCCAGCAGCTTAGCCGGGGGGCTGAGTGGCTACACCTTC.

V usage is TRBV2 and J usage is TRBJ2-7, with 8 bases identical to TRBD2. The V gene's germline CDR1 is SNHLY and CDR2 FYNNEI. The V segment lost 4 bases and the J segment 2 bases; nucleotides outside the gene matches: 7. CDR3 length: 15 residues. The CDR3 DNA follows: TGTGCCAGCAGTGCCCTAGCGGGTTCTACCTACGAGCAGTACTTC. Protein: CASSALAGSTYEQYF.

The chain recombines TRBV7-2 with TRBJ2-1; D gene uncertain. This CDR3 spans 16 amino acids. Per the germline V gene, CDR1 is SGHTA and CDR2 is FQGNSA. V shed 1 base and J shed 6 bases, with 16 bases lying between them. CDR3: CASSLVAGRNGNEQFF. The CDR3 region has the DNA TGTGCCAGCAGCTTAGTGGCCGGCCGAAACGGCAATGAGCAGTTCTTC.

V and J are TRBV7-9 and TRBJ1-4; D call uncertain. The CDR3 covers 11 residues. The V end lost 1 base, the J end lost 6 bases, and 0 bases lay between the germline ends. Germline V lookup: CDR1 SEHNR, CDR2 FQNEAQ (reference sequence). CDR3: CASSLDEKLFF. DNA for the CDR3: TGTGCCAGCAGCTTAGATGAAAAACTGTTTTTT.

This clonotype has just a few counts. The chain employs TRBV3-1 and TRBJ2-7, with 8 bases that match TRBD2. The CDR3 consists of 15 residues. J gave up 3 bases and V 4 bases, and 8 bases lay outside the gene matches. Germline assignment: CDR1 LGHDT and CDR2 YNNKEL (reference sequence). The CDR3 spells CASSPRPSGSYEQYF. Written as DNA, the CDR3 is TGTGCCAGCAGCCCGCGCCCAAGCGGGAGCTACGAGCAGTACTTC.

The sample holds many counts of this clonotype. This chain connects TRBV5-1 to TRBJ2-5, with a weak D call TRBD2 (5 bases). Germline V gives CDR1 SGHRS, CDR2 YFSETQ. V lost 0 bases and J 1 base, leaving 16 bases between the germline ends. The CDR3 loop spans 17 amino acids. The CDR3 loop reads CASSLELGPAGQETQYF. The DNA of the CDR3 is TGCGCCAGCAGCTTGGAATTGGGCCCCGCGGGCCAAGAGACCCAGTACTTC.

CDR3 in amino acids: CASSFQRVQETQYF. In DNA form, the CDR3 reads TGTGCCAGCAGTTTCCAGCGGGTCCAAGAGACCCAGTACTTC. The chain carries TRBV28 and TRBJ2-5; maybe TRBD2 (6 bases). This CDR3 is built from 14 residues. Trimming removed 3 bases at V and 1 base at J, with 9 bases between. CDR1 and CDR2 (germline): MDHEN, SYDVKM.

This clonotype has at least ten counts. The rearrangement links TRBV2 to TRBJ2-5, with D maybe TRBD1 (6 bases). The V end was cut by 3 bases, the J end by 4 bases, with 15 bases between. In germline, CDR1 is SNHLY, CDR2 FYNNEI. The CDR3 length is 15 residues. The CDR3 protein is CASSEQGLRLETQYF. The CDR3 nucleotides are TGTGCCAGCAGTGAGCAGGGGCTCCGGTTAGAGACCCAGTACTTC.